Following are 11 T cell receptor beta chains from one sample sequenced in a study of CD8 T cells in ankylosing spondylitis. TCRdb redid the calling of the 5' RACE reads with MiXCR, one entry per CDR3 protein. The repertoire holds around 340,000 distinct CDR3 sequences, with 20% to 25% as singletons. The sequencing sample was made of blood, either unsorted or a sorted T cell fraction (not recorded which). These receptors were taken from a male donor with ankylosing spondylitis or in good health (not recorded which).

There are a few counts of this clonotype. This chain joins TRBV27 and TRBJ2-7, with D tentatively TRBD1 or TRBD2 (6 bases each). The V and J ends lost 5 bases and 0 bases respectively, with 20 bases between them. The CDR3 runs to 17 residues. Germline loops: CDR1 MNHEY, CDR2 SMNVEV (reference sequence). CDR3 nucleotides: TGTGCCAGCAGTCCCGAAGGGGGGACACCGAGCTCCTACGAGCAGTACTTC. This encodes CASSPEGGTPSSYEQYF.

This clonotype occurred a few times. CDR3 residues: CATSRELGQSSYEQYF. The DNA of the CDR3 is TGTGCCACCAGCAGAGAATTGGGACAGTCCTCCTACGAGCAGTACTTC. The chain carries TRBV15 and TRBJ2-7; TRBD1 matches at 7 bases. Germline CDR1 is LNHNV and CDR2 is YYDKDF (reference sequence). CDR3 length: 16 residues. Losses at the gene ends were 0 bases for V and 0 bases for J; bases not matched to a gene: 5.

The V call is TRBV5-1, the J call TRBJ1-2; weak D call: TRBD1 (5 bases). The V end lost 4 bases, the J end lost 4 bases, and 14 bases lay between the germline ends. Germline V gene data show CDR1 as SGHRS and CDR2 as YFSETQ. The CDR3 is 14 amino acids. The CDR3 nucleotides are TGCGCCAGCAGCCCCACGTTCGGGGGCTATGGCTACACCTTC. This sequence encodes CASSPTFGGYGYTF.

The CDR3 sequence: CSAGEAGAISYEQYF. In DNA, the CDR3 is TGCAGTGCGGGAGAAGCGGGGGCGATCTCCTACGAGCAGTACTTC. The rearrangement joins TRBV20-1 to TRBJ2-7; 8 bases agree with TRBD2. The CDR3 is made up of 15 amino acids. CDR1 and CDR2 from the germline V gene are DFQATT and SNEGSKA (reference sequence). Trimming removed 6 bases from V and 0 bases from J; junction bases left unmatched: 10.

This clonotype came up many times. The chain has TRBV29-1 and TRBJ2-3, with TRBD1 as a possible D gene (6 bases). The germline CDR1 and CDR2 sequences are SQVTM and ANQGSEA. There are 12 residues in the CDR3. V was shortened by 5 bases and J by 5 bases, with 11 bases between the two germline ends. The CDR3 is CSVFVDRDTQYF. The CDR3 bases are TGCAGCGTTTTCGTGGACAGAGATACGCAGTATTTT.

This clonotype was counted many times. This chain joins TRBV12-3 or TRBV12-4 and TRBJ2-7; 7 nucleotides align to TRBD1. Trimming took 8 bases from V and 3 from J; bases not matched to a gene: 7. The CDR3 covers 13 residues. DNA for the CDR3: TGTGCCAGCTGCGGGCAGGGGGACTACGAGCAGTACTTC. Protein: CASCGQGDYEQYF.

This clonotype was recorded a few times. The J gene is TRBJ2-2, the V gene TRBV7-6; 8 nucleotides align to TRBD1. With 7 bases clipped from V and 4 bases from J, the junction kept 8 bases outside the gene matches. The CDR3 consists of 15 residues. Germline V gene lookup returns CDR1 SGHVS and CDR2 FNYEAQ. CDR3 loop: CASNRAGGFTGELFF. The CDR3 DNA reads as TGTGCCAGCAATCGGGCAGGGGGCTTCACCGGGGAGCTGTTTTTT.

This clonotype was counted between two and nine times. The chain carries TRBV27 and TRBJ2-7, with D uncertain. V lost 2 bases to trimming and J lost 5 bases, with 13 bases between them. The CDR3 runs to 14 residues. Germline CDR1 MNHEY, CDR2 SMNVEV (reference sequence). CDR3 residues: CASSLGEFNNEQYF. The CDR3 nucleotides read TGTGCCAGCAGTTTAGGGGAATTCAACAACGAGCAGTACTTC.

The chain uses TRBV6-1 and TRBJ2-7, with no clear D. V lost 8 bases and J lost 3, with 14 bases in between. The CDR3 extends over 13 amino acids. Germline CDR1 reads MNHNS; CDR2 reads SASEGT. The CDR3 sequence: CASGSVSDYEQYF. The DNA of the CDR3 is TGTGCCAGCGGGTCTGTGAGCGACTACGAGCAGTACTTC.

The V and J genes are TRBV7-3 and TRBJ2-5; no clear D. This CDR3 has 13 amino acids. CDR1 is SGHTA, CDR2 FQGTGA, per germline. V was shortened by 0 bases and J by 5 bases, with 7 bases between the two germline ends. Written as DNA, the CDR3 is TGTGCCAGCAGCTTAACAAATGTGGAGACCCAGTACTTC. Amino acid sequence: CASSLTNVETQYF.

This chain connects TRBV10-3 to TRBJ2-3; D not certain. Germline loops: CDR1 ENHRY, CDR2 SYGVKD. The V gene lost 3 bases and the J gene lost 2 bases, with 6 bases spanning the gap. The CDR3 sequence is 13 residues long. The DNA of the CDR3 is TGTGCCATCAGTGATTCCTCCACAGATACGCAGTATTTT. Its translation: CAISDSSTDTQYF.